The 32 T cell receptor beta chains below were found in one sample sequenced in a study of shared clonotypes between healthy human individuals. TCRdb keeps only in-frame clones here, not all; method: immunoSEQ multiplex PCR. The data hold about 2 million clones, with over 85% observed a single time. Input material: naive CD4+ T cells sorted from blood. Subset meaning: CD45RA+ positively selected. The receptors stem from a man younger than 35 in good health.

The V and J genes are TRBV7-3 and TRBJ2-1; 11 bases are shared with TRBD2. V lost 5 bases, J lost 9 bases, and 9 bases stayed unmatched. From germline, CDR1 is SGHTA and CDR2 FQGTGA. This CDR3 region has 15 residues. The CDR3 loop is CASSPRLAGTGEQFF. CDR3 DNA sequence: TGTGCCAGCAGCCCGAGACTAGCGGGGACGGGTGAGCAGTTCTTC.

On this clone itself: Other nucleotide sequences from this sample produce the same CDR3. CDR3: CASSYSNSPLHF. As DNA, the CDR3 is TGTGCCAGCAGTTATTCGAACTCACCCCTCCACTTT. The chain uses TRBV6-5 and TRBJ1-6; D remains ambiguous. This CDR3 comprises 12 residues. Germline assignment: CDR1 MNHEY and CDR2 SVGAGI. V shed 3 bases and J shed 10 bases, with 7 bases lying between them.

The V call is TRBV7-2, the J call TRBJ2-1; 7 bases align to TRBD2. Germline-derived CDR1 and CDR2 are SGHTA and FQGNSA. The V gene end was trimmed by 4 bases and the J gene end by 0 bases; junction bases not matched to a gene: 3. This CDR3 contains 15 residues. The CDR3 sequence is CASSSGRGSYNEQFF. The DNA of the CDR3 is TGTGCCAGCAGCTCGGGGAGGGGCTCCTACAATGAGCAGTTCTTC.

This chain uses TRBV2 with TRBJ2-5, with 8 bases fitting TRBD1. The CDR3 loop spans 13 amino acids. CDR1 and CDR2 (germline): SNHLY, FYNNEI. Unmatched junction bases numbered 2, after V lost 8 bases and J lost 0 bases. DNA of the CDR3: TGTGCCAGCCGGGACAGGAACCAAGAGACCCAGTACTTC. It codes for CASRDRNQETQYF.

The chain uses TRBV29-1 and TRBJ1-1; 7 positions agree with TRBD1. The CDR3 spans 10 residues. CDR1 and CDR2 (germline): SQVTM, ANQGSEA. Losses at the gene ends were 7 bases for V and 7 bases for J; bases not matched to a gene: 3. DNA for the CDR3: TGCAGCGCCGGACAGGTTGAAGCTTTCTTT. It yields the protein CSAGQVEAFF. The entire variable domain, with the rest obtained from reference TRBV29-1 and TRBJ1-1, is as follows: SAVISQKPSRDICQRGTSLTIQCQVDSQVTMMFWYRQQPGQSLTLIATANQGSEATYESGFVIDKFPISRPNLTFSTLTVSNMSPEDSSIYLCSAGQVEAFFGQGTRLTVV.

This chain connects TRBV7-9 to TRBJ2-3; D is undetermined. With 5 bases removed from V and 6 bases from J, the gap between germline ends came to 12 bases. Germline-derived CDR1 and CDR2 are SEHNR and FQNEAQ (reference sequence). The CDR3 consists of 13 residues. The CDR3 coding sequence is TGTGCCAGCAGCCCGATTCTGCCCGATACGCAGTATTTT. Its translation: CASSPILPDTQYF.

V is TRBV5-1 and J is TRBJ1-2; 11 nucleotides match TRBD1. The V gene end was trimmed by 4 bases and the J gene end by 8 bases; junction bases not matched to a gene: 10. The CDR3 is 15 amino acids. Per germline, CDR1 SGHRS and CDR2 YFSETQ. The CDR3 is CASSALSGQGDGYTF. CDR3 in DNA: TGCGCCAGCAGCGCATTGTCGGGACAGGGGGACGGCTACACCTTC.

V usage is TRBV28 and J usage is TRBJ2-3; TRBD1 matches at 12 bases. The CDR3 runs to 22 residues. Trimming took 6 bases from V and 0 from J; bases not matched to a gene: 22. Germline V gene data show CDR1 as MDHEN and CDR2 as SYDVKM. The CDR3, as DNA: TGTGCCAGCAGCCTCTGGGCCCCCCGGGACAGGGGGCGACAGGCAAGCACAGATACGCAGTATTTT. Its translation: CASSLWAPRDRGRQASTDTQYF.

This chain's CDR3 is CASSLAQGAVYEQYF. The DNA of the CDR3 is TGTGCCAGCAGCTTAGCACAGGGGGCTGTCTACGAGCAGTACTTC. This chain connects TRBV7-2 to TRBJ2-7; 9 bases fit TRBD1. After removal of 0 bases from V and 3 bases from J, the junction contained 3 bases not matched to a gene. This CDR3 comprises 15 residues. The V gene's germline CDR1 is SGHTA and CDR2 FQGNSA.

The chain's CDR3 is CASSLSIGGRDYGYTF. In nucleotides, the CDR3 is TGTGCCAGCAGCTTAAGCATTGGGGGGAGAGACTATGGCTACACCTTC. This chain connects TRBV13 to TRBJ1-2, with D tentatively TRBD1 (5 bases). CDR1 PRHDT and CDR2 FYEKMQ come from the germline V gene (reference sequence). This CDR3 region has 16 residues. The ends were cut back, 2 bases at V and 3 bases at J, with 16 bases in the middle.

The chain's CDR3 is CASSFLMRGGSYEQYF. The CDR3 DNA reads as TGTGCCAGCAGCTTCCTTATGAGGGGGGGCTCCTACGAGCAGTACTTC. V and J are TRBV7-9 and TRBJ2-7; TRBD2 might be the D (7 bases). The V and J ends lost 3 bases and 0 bases respectively, with 15 bases between them. CDR1 and CDR2 from the germline V gene are SEHNR and FQNEAQ (reference sequence). The CDR3 consists of 16 residues. Looking up the rest from reference TRBV7-9 and TRBJ2-7 gives the full variable domain: DTGVSQNPRHKITKRGQNVTFRCDPISEHNRLYWYRQTLGQGPEFLTYFQNEAQLEKSRLLSDRFSAERPKGSFSTLEIQRTEQGDSAMYLCASSFLMRGGSYEQYFGPGTRLTVT.

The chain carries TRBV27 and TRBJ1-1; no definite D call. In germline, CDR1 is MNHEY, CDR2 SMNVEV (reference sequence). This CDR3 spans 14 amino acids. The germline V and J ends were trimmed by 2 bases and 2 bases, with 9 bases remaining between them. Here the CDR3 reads CASSLETGNTEAFF. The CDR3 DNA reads TGTGCCAGCAGTTTAGAAACCGGAAACACTGAAGCTTTCTTT.

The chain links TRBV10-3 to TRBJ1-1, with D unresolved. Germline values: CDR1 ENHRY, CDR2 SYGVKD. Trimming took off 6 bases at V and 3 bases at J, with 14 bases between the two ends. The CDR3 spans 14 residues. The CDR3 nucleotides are TGTGCCATCAGCGACGGTGGCTTGGACACTGAAGCTTTCTTT. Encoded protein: CAISDGGLDTEAFF.

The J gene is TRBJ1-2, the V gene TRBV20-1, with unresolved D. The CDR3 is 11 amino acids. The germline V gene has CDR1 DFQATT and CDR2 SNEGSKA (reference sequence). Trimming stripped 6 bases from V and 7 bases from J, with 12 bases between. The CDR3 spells CSAPRLVGYTF. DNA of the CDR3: TGCAGTGCGCCACGATTGGTTGGCTACACCTTC.

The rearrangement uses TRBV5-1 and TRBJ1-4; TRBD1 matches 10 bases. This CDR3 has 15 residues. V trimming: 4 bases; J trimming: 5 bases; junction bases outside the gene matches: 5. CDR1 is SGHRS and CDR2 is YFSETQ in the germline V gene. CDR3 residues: CASSLTDRGNEKLFF. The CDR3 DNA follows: TGCGCCAGCAGCCTCACGGACAGGGGGAATGAAAAACTGTTTTTT. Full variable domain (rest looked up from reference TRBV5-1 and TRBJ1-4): KAGVTQTPRYLIKTRGQQVTLSCSPISGHRSVSWYQQTPGQGLQFLFEYFSETQRNKGNFPGRFSGRQFSNSRSEMNVSTLELGDSALYLCASSLTDRGNEKLFFGSGTQLSVL.

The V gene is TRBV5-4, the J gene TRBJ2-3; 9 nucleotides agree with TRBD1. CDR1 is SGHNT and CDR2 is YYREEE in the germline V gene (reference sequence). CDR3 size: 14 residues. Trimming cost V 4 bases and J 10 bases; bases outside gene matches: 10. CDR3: CASSSRQGEESQYF. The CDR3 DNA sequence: TGTGCCAGCAGCAGCCGACAGGGGGAAGAATCGCAGTATTTT.

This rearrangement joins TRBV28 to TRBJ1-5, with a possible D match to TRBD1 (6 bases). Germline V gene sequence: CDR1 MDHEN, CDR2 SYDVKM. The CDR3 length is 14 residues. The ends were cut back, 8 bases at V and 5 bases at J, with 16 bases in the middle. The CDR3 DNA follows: TGTGCCAGCCAATCAGGACAGTCGGATCAGCCCCAGCATTTT. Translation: CASQSGQSDQPQHF.

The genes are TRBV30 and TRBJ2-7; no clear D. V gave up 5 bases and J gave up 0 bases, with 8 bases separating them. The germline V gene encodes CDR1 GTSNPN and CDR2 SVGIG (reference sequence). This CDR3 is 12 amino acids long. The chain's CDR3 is CAWQVFSYEQYF. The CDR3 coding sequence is TGTGCCTGGCAGGTATTCTCCTACGAGCAGTACTTC.

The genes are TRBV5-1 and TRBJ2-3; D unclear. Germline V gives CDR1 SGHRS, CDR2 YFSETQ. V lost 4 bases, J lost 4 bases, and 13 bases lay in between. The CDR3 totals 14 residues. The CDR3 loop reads CASSISDPADTQYF. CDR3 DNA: TGCGCCAGCAGCATTTCTGACCCGGCAGATACGCAGTATTTT.

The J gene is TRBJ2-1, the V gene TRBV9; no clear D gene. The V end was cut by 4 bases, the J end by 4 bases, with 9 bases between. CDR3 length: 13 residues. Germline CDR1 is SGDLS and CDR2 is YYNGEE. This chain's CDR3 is CASSPDGYNEQFF. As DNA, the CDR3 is TGTGCCAGCAGCCCGGACGGGTACAATGAGCAGTTCTTC.

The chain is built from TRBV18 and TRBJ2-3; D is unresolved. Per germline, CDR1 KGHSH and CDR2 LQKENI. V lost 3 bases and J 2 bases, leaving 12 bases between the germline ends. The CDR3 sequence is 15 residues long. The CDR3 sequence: CASSPWAETTDTQYF. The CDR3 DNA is TGTGCCAGCTCACCCTGGGCGGAAACCACAGATACGCAGTATTTT.

The CDR3 nucleotides read TGTGCCAGCAGCTTATCCAGCGTAGACTACGAGCAGTACTTC. Its translation: CASSLSSVDYEQYF. The chain employs TRBV11-3 and TRBJ2-7; D is uncertain. Germline assignment: CDR1 SGHNT and CDR2 YENEEA. The CDR3 is made up of 14 amino acids. V lost 2 bases to trimming and J lost 3 bases, with 11 bases between them.

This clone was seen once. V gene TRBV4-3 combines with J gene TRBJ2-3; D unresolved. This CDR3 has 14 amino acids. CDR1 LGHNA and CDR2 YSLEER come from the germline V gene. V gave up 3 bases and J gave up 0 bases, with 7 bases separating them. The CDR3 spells CASSHSLSTDTQYF. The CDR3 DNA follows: TGCGCCAGCAGCCACTCCCTGAGCACAGATACGCAGTATTTT.

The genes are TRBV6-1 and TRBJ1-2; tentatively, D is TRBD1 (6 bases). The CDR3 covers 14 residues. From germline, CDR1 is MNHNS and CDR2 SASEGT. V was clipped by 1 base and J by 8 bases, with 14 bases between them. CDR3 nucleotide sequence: TGTGCCAGCAGTGAAGATTCAGGGGCGCGGGGCTACACCTTC. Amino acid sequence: CASSEDSGARGYTF.

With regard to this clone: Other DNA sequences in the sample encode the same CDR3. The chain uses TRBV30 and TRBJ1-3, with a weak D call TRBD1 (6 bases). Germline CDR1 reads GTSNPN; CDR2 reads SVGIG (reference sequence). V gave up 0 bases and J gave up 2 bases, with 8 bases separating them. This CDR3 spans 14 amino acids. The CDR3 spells CAWSVRTAGNTIYF. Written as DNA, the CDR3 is TGTGCCTGGAGTGTCCGGACAGCTGGAAACACCATATATTTT.

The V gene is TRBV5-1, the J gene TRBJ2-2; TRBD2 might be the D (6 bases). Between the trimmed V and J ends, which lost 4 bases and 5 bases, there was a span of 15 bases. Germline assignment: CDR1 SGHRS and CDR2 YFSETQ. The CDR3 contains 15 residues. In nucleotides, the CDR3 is TGCGCCAGCAGCCCCACCGGGACTGATACCGGGGAGCTGTTTTTT. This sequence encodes CASSPTGTDTGELFF.

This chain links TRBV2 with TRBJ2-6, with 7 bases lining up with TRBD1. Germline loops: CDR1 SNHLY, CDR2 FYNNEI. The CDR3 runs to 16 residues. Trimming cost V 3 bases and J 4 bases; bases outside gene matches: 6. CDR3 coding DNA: TGTGCCAGCAGTGACCGCACAGGGGTCGGGGCCAACGTCCTGACTTTC. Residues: CASSDRTGVGANVLTF.

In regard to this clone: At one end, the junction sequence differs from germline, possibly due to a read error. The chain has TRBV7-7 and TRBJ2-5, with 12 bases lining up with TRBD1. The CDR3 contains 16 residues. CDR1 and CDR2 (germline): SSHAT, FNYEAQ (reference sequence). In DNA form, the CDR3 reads TGTGCTAGCAGTCCCGCCGGGGACAGGGGGCTGGAGACCCAGTACTTC. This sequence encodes CASSPAGDRGLETQYF. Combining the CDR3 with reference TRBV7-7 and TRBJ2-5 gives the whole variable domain GAGVSQSPRYKVTKRGQDVTLRCDPISSHATLYWYQQALGQGPEFLTYFNYEAQPDKSGLPSDRFSAERPEGSISTLTIQRTEQRDSAMYRCASSPAGDRGLETQYFGPGTRLLVL.

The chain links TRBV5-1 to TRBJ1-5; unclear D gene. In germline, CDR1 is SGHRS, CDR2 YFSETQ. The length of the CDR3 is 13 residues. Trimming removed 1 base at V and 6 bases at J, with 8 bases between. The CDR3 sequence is CASSLTQGQPQHF. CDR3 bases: TGCGCCAGCAGCTTGACCCAAGGTCAGCCCCAGCATTTT.

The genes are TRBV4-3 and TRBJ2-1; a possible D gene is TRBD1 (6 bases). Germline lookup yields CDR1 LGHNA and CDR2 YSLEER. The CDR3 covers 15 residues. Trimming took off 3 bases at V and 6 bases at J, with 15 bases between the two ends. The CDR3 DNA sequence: TGCGCCAGCAGCCAGGGACACCGAGAAGGCAATGAGCAGTTCTTC. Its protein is CASSQGHREGNEQFF.

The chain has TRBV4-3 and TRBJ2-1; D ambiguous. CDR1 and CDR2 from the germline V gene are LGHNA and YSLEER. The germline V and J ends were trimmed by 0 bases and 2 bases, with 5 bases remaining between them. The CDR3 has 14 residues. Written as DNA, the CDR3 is TGCGCCAGCAGCCAAGAAGGGACCTACAATGAGCAGTTCTTC. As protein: CASSQEGTYNEQFF.

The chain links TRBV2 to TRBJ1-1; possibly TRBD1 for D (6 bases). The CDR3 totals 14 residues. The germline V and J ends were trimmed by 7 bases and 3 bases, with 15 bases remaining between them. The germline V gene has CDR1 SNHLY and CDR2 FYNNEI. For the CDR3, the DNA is TGTGCCAGCAAGCCCGGACAGACCTACACTGAAGCTTTCTTT. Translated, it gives CASKPGQTYTEAFF.